This T cell receptor beta chain was sequenced in a study of technical replicates of blood from a few donors. Germline V gene lookup returns CDR1 MGHRA and CDR2 YSYEKL. The CDR3 totals 14 residues. Trimming stripped 6 bases from V and 4 bases from J, with 16 bases between. The protocol was immunoSEQ multiplex PCR, while the TCRdb copy is restricted to in-frame clones and leaves out a portion. The table includes 55,000 to 75,000 clones, 85% to 95% detected once. The sequence was obtained from a human donor in good health. The material sequenced was T cells isolated from PBMCs. The chain links TRBV4-1 to TRBJ2-7; D is possibly TRBD2 (7 bases). This chain's CDR3 is CASSRAGGAYEQYF. The DNA of the CDR3 is TGCGCCAGCAGTCGAGCTGGGGGGGCATACGAGCAGTACTTC.